Presented here are 10 T cell receptor beta chains from one specimen sequenced in a study of cytomegalovirus exposure and HLA in healthy donors. Assay used: immunoSEQ multiplex PCR; TCRdb lists only in-frame clones, some missing. This table has over 100,000 clones, 70% to 90% appearing once. The specimen was PBMCs. The receptors here all came from a woman aged 18-29 years in good health and CMV-seropositive.

This rearrangement joins TRBV7-6 to TRBJ2-7; 10 nucleotides match TRBD1. The CDR3 runs 15 residues. CDR1 and CDR2 from the germline V gene are SGHVS and FNYEAQ. J was trimmed by 5 bases and V by 1 base; bases with no gene match: 5. CDR3 sequence (DNA): TGTGCCAGCAGCTTAGGACAGGGGGCTAGGGACGAGCAGTACTTC. It translates to CASSLGQGARDEQYF.

This rearrangement joins TRBV4-1 to TRBJ1-2, with 8 nucleotides matching TRBD1. The ends lost 5 bases at V and 6 bases at J; junction bases unmatched: 14. CDR3 size: 16 residues. The V gene's germline CDR1 is MGHRA and CDR2 YSYEKL. CDR3 bases: TGCGCCAGCAGCTACGATTCGACAGGGGCTTATGATGGCTACACCTTC. Translation gives CASSYDSTGAYDGYTF.

The chain carries TRBV14 and TRBJ2-7; D may be TRBD2 (5 bases). Germline loops: CDR1 SGHDN, CDR2 FVKESK. The CDR3 runs to 12 residues. The V gene lost 1 base and the J gene lost 7 bases, with 8 bases spanning the gap. The DNA of the CDR3 is TGTGCCAGCAGCCAAGTCCGGGGAGAGCAGTACTTC. Its protein product is CASSQVRGEQYF.

This clone has a handful of counts. The CDR3, as DNA: TGTGCCAGCACCGGGACAGATAATTCACCCCTCCACTTT. It translates to CASTGTDNSPLHF. The rearrangement links TRBV25-1 to TRBJ1-6; TRBD1 matches at 7 bases. From germline, CDR1 is MGHDK and CDR2 SYGVNS. The CDR3 covers 13 residues. V lost 7 bases and J lost 5; bases outside the gene matches: 2.

The rearrangement uses TRBV13 and TRBJ2-1; 10 bases fit TRBD2. The CDR3 covers 14 residues. Germline V CDR1 and CDR2: PRHDT, FYEKMQ (reference sequence). The J segment lost 6 bases and the V segment lost 8 bases, leaving 7 bases of the junction unmatched. In DNA form, the CDR3 reads TGTGCCAGCTTCCTAGCGGGAGAGGTCAATGAGCAGTTCTTC. The encoded protein is CASFLAGEVNEQFF.

The chain couples TRBV29-1 to TRBJ1-1, with a weak D call TRBD1 (6 bases). Trimming removed 2 bases from V and 1 base from J, with 11 bases in between. Per germline, CDR1 SQVTM and CDR2 ANQGSEA. This CDR3 has 14 residues. In nucleotides, the CDR3 is TGCAGCGTTGAACTCGTAGGGGGGAACACTGAAGCTTTCTTT. Its translation is CSVELVGGNTEAFF.

The rearrangement uses TRBV7-9 and TRBJ1-3, with D possibly TRBD1 on 5 matching bases. Germline-derived CDR1 and CDR2 are SEHNR and FQNEAQ (reference sequence). The germline V and J ends were trimmed by 5 bases and 0 bases, with 23 bases remaining between them. The CDR3 loop spans 19 amino acids. Here the CDR3 reads CASSIIGARQPHSGNTIYF. The CDR3 DNA is TGTGCCAGCAGCATTATAGGCGCCCGACAGCCTCACTCTGGAAACACCATATATTTT.

The chain is built from TRBV6-1 and TRBJ2-5, with a possible D match to TRBD1 (6 bases). V was pared by 6 bases and J by 5 bases, with 19 bases between. Looked up from germline, CDR1 is MNHNS and CDR2 is SASEGT. CDR3 length equals 15 residues. Written as DNA, the CDR3 is TGTGCCAGCAGCGAGACGGACAGTAGATATGAGACCCAGTACTTC. Translation gives CASSETDSRYETQYF.

The V call is TRBV4-2, the J call TRBJ2-3; no definite D call. The germline gives CDR1 LGHNA, CDR2 YNFKEQ. The V gene lost 1 base and the J gene lost 13 bases, with 21 bases spanning the gap. CDR3 size: 15 residues. CDR3 bases: TGTGCCAGCAGCCAAGGTTATTGGGCAGACCCGACCAAGTATTTT. This translates into CASSQGYWADPTKYF.

The gene calls are TRBV7-6 and TRBJ1-1, with unresolved D. Germline V gene data show CDR1 as SGHVS and CDR2 as FNYEAQ. V dropped 6 bases and J dropped 1 base, with 15 bases sitting between them. The CDR3 runs 15 residues. This chain's CDR3 is CASRPLKWANTEAFF. Written as DNA, the CDR3 is TGTGCCAGCAGGCCCCTCAAATGGGCGAACACTGAAGCTTTCTTT. The whole variable domain, filled in from reference TRBV7-6 and TRBJ1-1, reads GAGVSQSPRYKVTKRGQDVALRCDPISGHVSLYWYRQALGQGPEFLTYFNYEAQQDKSGLPNDRFSAERPEGSISTLTIQRTEQRDSAMYRCASRPLKWANTEAFFGQGTRLTVV.